A single sample is the source of the 28 T cell receptor beta chains below, sequenced in a study of cytotoxic CD8 clonotypes in ibrutinib-treated CLL. Profiled with immunoSEQ multiplex PCR; TCRdb holds only in-frame clones, not every one. Of tens of thousands of clones detected, about four fifths appear once; the ten largest clones hold 4% to 5.5%. The source material was PBMCs, sampled after 12 months of ibrutinib treatment. These receptors were obtained from a human donor with chronic lymphocytic leukemia.

The chain couples TRBV5-1 to TRBJ2-3; 7 nucleotides match TRBD2. The CDR3 extends over 16 amino acids. Trimming cost V 5 bases and J 0 bases; bases outside gene matches: 9. Germline V gene data show CDR1 as SGHRS and CDR2 as YFSETQ. CDR3 sequence: CASRGGSQTSTDTQYF. CDR3 DNA sequence: TGCGCCAGCAGGGGGGGGTCCCAAACTAGCACAGATACGCAGTATTTT.

The V call is TRBV18, the J call TRBJ2-1, with 10 positions matching TRBD2. The V segment lost 7 bases and the J segment 9 bases; nucleotides outside the gene matches: 9. There are 14 residues in the CDR3. Germline CDR1 and CDR2: KGHSH and LQKENI. CDR3 nucleotides: TGTGCCAGCTTGGGGCTAGCGGGAGTTGGTGAGCAGTTCTTC. It is translated as CASLGLAGVGEQFF.

This rearrangement joins TRBV7-3 to TRBJ2-2; 11 bases agree with TRBD2. The V segment lost 0 bases and the J segment 0 bases; nucleotides outside the gene matches: 3. There are 18 residues in the CDR3. The germline gives CDR1 SGHTA, CDR2 FQGTGA. The CDR3 nucleotides are TGTGCCAGCAGCTTAACGGGACTAGCGGCCGCGAACACCGGGGAGCTGTTTTTT. Translation: CASSLTGLAAANTGELFF.

The CDR3 reads CASSLDSHQETQYF. CDR3 in DNA: TGTGCCAGCAGCTTAGACAGCCACCAAGAGACCCAGTACTTC. This chain connects TRBV7-2 to TRBJ2-5; D is unclear. Germline V lookup: CDR1 SGHTA, CDR2 FQGNSA. Trimming took off 1 base at V and 0 bases at J, with 6 bases between the two ends. The CDR3 spans 14 residues.

The chain is built from TRBV18 and TRBJ2-7; either TRBD1 or TRBD2 may supply D (5 bases each). This CDR3 spans 14 amino acids. The V end lost 6 bases, the J end lost 3 bases, and 15 bases lay between the germline ends. CDR1 is KGHSH and CDR2 is LQKENI in the germline V gene. The CDR3 loop is CASSPPGPLYEQYF. The CDR3 DNA is TGTGCCAGCTCTCCCCCGGGACCACTCTACGAGCAGTACTTC.

This rearrangement joins TRBV30 to TRBJ2-5; 7 nucleotides align to TRBD1. V shed 8 bases and J 5 bases; nucleotides not matched to a gene: 8. CDR3 size: 12 residues. The germline V gene encodes CDR1 GTSNPN and CDR2 SVGIG (reference sequence). The CDR3 spells CAKQGRGETQYF. The DNA for the CDR3 is TGTGCCAAACAGGGGAGAGGTGAGACCCAGTACTTC.

In this sample, this clone turned up once. The chain uses TRBV6-6 and TRBJ2-2; D remains ambiguous. Germline V lookup: CDR1 MNHNY, CDR2 SVGAGI (reference sequence). The CDR3 totals 13 residues. V was shortened by 7 bases and J by 3 bases, with 9 bases between the two germline ends. This CDR3 is CASTLTHTGELFF. DNA of the CDR3: TGTGCCAGCACCCTAACTCACACCGGGGAGCTGTTTTTT.

This sequence joins TRBV28 and TRBJ1-1; no reliable D call. V gave up 3 bases and J gave up 6 bases, with 11 bases separating them. This CDR3 has 13 amino acids. The germline CDR1 and CDR2 sequences are MDHEN and SYDVKM. The CDR3 sequence is CASSFGQRAEAFF. For the CDR3, the DNA is TGTGCCAGCAGTTTCGGGCAGCGGGCTGAAGCTTTCTTT. Based on the CDR3 plus reference TRBV28 and TRBJ1-1, the full variable domain is DVKVTQSSRYLVKRTGEKVFLECVQDMDHENMFWYRQDPGLGLRLIYFSYDVKMKEKGDIPEGYSVSREKKERFSLILESASTNQTSMYLCASSFGQRAEAFFGQGTRLTVV.

The CDR3: CASSYHQGWETQYF. The CDR3 DNA follows: TGTGCCAGCAGTTACCACCAGGGCTGGGAGACCCAGTACTTC. The chain recombines TRBV6-5 with TRBJ2-5, with D perhaps matching TRBD1 (5 bases). The germline V and J ends were trimmed by 2 bases and 5 bases, with 12 bases remaining between them. Germline assignment: CDR1 MNHEY and CDR2 SVGAGI. The CDR3 length is 14 residues.

This clone was counted only a few times. The chain has TRBV10-3 and TRBJ1-5, with 7 nucleotides matching TRBD1. The CDR3 spans 14 residues. V was pared by 4 bases and J by 5 bases, with 5 bases of the junction left unmatched. Germline values: CDR1 ENHRY, CDR2 SYGVKD. The CDR3 loop is CAISGGQGDQPQHF. CDR3 nucleotide sequence: TGTGCCATCAGTGGTGGGCAGGGGGATCAGCCCCAGCATTTT.

This rearrangement joins TRBV28 to TRBJ1-1; TRBD1 is a possible D gene (5 bases). From germline, CDR1 is MDHEN and CDR2 SYDVKM. This CDR3 contains 15 residues. Trimming took off 2 bases at V and 0 bases at J, with 10 bases between the two ends. The CDR3 DNA reads TGTGCCAGCAGTTTAGGCGGGGGACTGAACACTGAAGCTTTCTTT. Translated, it gives CASSLGGGLNTEAFF.

The chain uses TRBV5-6 and TRBJ1-2; D call uncertain. The CDR3 is made up of 15 amino acids. In germline, CDR1 is SGHDT, CDR2 YYEEEE. Trimming shortened V by 0 bases and J by 3 bases, and 12 bases separated the two germline ends. CDR3 region: CASSLVGRSDYGYTF. The CDR3 DNA reads TGTGCCAGCAGCTTGGTTGGCCGGTCGGACTATGGCTACACCTTC.

V is TRBV9 and J is TRBJ2-5; D is possibly TRBD1 (7 bases). This CDR3 spans 13 amino acids. Trimming left V 0 bases short and J 7 bases short, with 10 bases between. The germline gives CDR1 SGDLS, CDR2 YYNGEE. CDR3 in amino acids: CASSVGQGGTQYF. DNA of the CDR3: TGTGCCAGCAGCGTAGGCCAGGGGGGGACCCAGTACTTC.

V usage is TRBV5-5 and J usage is TRBJ1-2; 8 nucleotides line up with TRBD1. The germline CDR1 and CDR2 sequences are SGHKS and YYEKEE (reference sequence). CDR3 size: 16 residues. V dropped 3 bases and J dropped 1; count of bases not matched to a gene: 8. CDR3 nucleotides: TGTGCCAGCAGCTCAGGACAGGGTATTATTAACTATGGCTACACCTTC. It encodes CASSSGQGIINYGYTF. The full variable domain, its missing parts supplied by reference TRBV5-5 and TRBJ1-2, is DAGVTQSPTHLIKTRGQQVTLRCSPISGHKSVSWYQQVLGQGPQFIFQYYEKEERGRGNFPDRFSARQFPNYSSELNVNALLLGDSALYLCASSSGQGIINYGYTFGSGTRLTVV.

The chain combines TRBV28 with TRBJ2-3; TRBD1 matches at 11 bases. The germline gives CDR1 MDHEN, CDR2 SYDVKM. V lost 5 bases, J lost 3 bases, and 4 bases stayed unmatched. CDR3 length equals 15 residues. CDR3 DNA sequence: TGTGCCAGCAGTGCCGGGACAGGGGGAACAGATACGCAGTATTTT. Its protein is CASSAGTGGTDTQYF. The entire variable domain, with the rest obtained from reference TRBV28 and TRBJ2-3, is as follows: DVKVTQSSRYLVKRTGEKVFLECVQDMDHENMFWYRQDPGLGLRLIYFSYDVKMKEKGDIPEGYSVSREKKERFSLILESASTNQTSMYLCASSAGTGGTDTQYFGPGTRLTVL.

This clone came up a few times. V gene TRBV7-2 combines with J gene TRBJ2-5; tentatively, D is TRBD1 (5 bases). The CDR3 length is 14 residues. Trimming stripped 5 bases from V and 7 bases from J, with 17 bases between. CDR1 and CDR2 from the germline V gene are SGHTA and FQGNSA. In nucleotides, the CDR3 is TGTGCCAGCAGCACCCACAGTGGGGCCCGGACCCAGTACTTC. This translates into CASSTHSGARTQYF.

This rearrangement joins TRBV5-6 to TRBJ2-2, with D perhaps given as TRBD1 or TRBD2 (6 bases each). The V end was cut by 4 bases, the J end by 7 bases, with 17 bases between. CDR1 and CDR2 (germline): SGHDT, YYEEEE. The CDR3 is made up of 15 amino acids. CDR3 amino acids: CASSRGGLDSGELFF. The CDR3 nucleotides are TGTGCCAGCAGCAGAGGGGGGCTGGACAGCGGGGAGCTGTTTTTT.

The chain combines TRBV11-2 with TRBJ2-4; the D gene is possibly TRBD1 (7 bases). The V and J ends lost 6 bases and 9 bases respectively, with 12 bases between them. Germline values: CDR1 SGHAT, CDR2 FQNNGV. This CDR3 is built from 12 residues. The CDR3 sequence is CASSGGGGIQYF. In DNA, the CDR3 is TGTGCCAGCAGTGGAGGGGGCGGCATTCAGTACTTC.

J is TRBJ2-3 and V is TRBV5-1, with TRBD1 matching 10 bases. The germline V gene encodes CDR1 SGHRS and CDR2 YFSETQ. The CDR3 runs to 15 residues. Trimming removed 4 bases from V and 4 bases from J; junction bases left unmatched: 6. CDR3 protein: CASSTGQGNPDTQYF. CDR3 bases: TGCGCCAGCAGCACGGGACAGGGGAATCCAGATACGCAGTATTTT.

The V call is TRBV5-8, the J call TRBJ1-3; perhaps TRBD1 as D (5 bases). The germline CDR1 and CDR2 sequences are SGHTS and YDEGEE. Trimming removed 1 base at V and 2 bases at J, with 10 bases between. The CDR3 length is 15 residues. CDR3 loop: CASSLQGEAGNTIYF. CDR3 coding DNA: TGTGCCAGCAGCTTGCAGGGAGAGGCTGGAAACACCATATATTTT.

The J gene is TRBJ2-3, the V gene TRBV5-1; 9 nucleotides match TRBD1. CDR3 length: 15 amino acids. Germline V lookup: CDR1 SGHRS, CDR2 YFSETQ. The J segment lost 3 bases and the V segment lost 2 bases, leaving 4 bases of the junction unmatched. The CDR3 DNA sequence: TGCGCCAGCAGCTTAGGGGACAGGGAGACAGATACGCAGTATTTT. Protein: CASSLGDRETDTQYF.

This clone came up many times. CDR3 in amino acids: CASSPRTGSGNTIYF. For the CDR3, the DNA is TGTGCCAGCAGCCCCCGGACAGGCTCTGGAAACACCATATATTTT. This chain links TRBV7-9 with TRBJ1-3; TRBD1 matches at 7 bases. The CDR3 sequence is 15 residues long. CDR1 SEHNR and CDR2 FQNEAQ come from the germline V gene (reference sequence). V was pared by 5 bases and J by 0 bases, with 4 bases of the junction left unmatched.

This clone was found once. The chain is built from TRBV5-1 and TRBJ1-5; perhaps TRBD1 as D (5 bases). CDR1 and CDR2 from the germline V gene are SGHRS and YFSETQ. This CDR3 is built from 15 residues. Trimming pared 4 bases from V and 4 bases from J, leaving 15 bases between. The CDR3 sequence is CASSPWGGTNQPQHF. CDR3 nucleotide sequence: TGCGCCAGCAGCCCCTGGGGGGGAACTAATCAGCCCCAGCATTTT.

V and J are TRBV5-1 and TRBJ2-2; D uncertain. This CDR3 has 14 amino acids. The germline V gene encodes CDR1 SGHRS and CDR2 YFSETQ. Trimming stripped 4 bases from V and 6 bases from J, with 13 bases between. The CDR3: CASSGDSGPGELFF. The CDR3 bases are TGCGCCAGCAGCGGCGATAGTGGGCCCGGGGAGCTGTTTTTT.

This clone came up once. The chain joins TRBV7-2 to TRBJ1-2; D might be TRBD1 (6 bases). V dropped 6 bases and J dropped 7 bases, with 12 bases sitting between them. This CDR3 spans 12 amino acids. Germline V gene lookup returns CDR1 SGHTA and CDR2 FQGNSA. CDR3 sequence: CASRSGVAGYTF. CDR3 bases: TGTGCCAGCAGGTCAGGGGTGGCTGGCTACACCTTC.

This sequence joins TRBV10-3 and TRBJ2-7; 11 bases are shared with TRBD1. Losses at the gene ends were 4 bases for V and 4 bases for J; bases not matched to a gene: 6. The CDR3 sequence is 15 residues long. Germline values: CDR1 ENHRY, CDR2 SYGVKD. CDR3 amino acids: CAISASGTGGYEQYF. CDR3 DNA sequence: TGTGCCATCAGTGCCTCGGGGACAGGGGGATACGAGCAGTACTTC.

This clone is a singleton in its sample. The V call is TRBV6-5, the J call TRBJ2-6; D unresolved. V dropped 6 bases and J dropped 0 bases, with 6 bases sitting between them. Per the germline V gene, CDR1 is MNHEY and CDR2 is SVGAGI. There are 14 residues in the CDR3. The CDR3 DNA is TGTGCCAGCAGACCGGGCTCTGGGGCCAACGTCCTGACTTTC. Amino acids: CASRPGSGANVLTF.

V is TRBV10-3 and J is TRBJ2-3; D might be TRBD1 or TRBD2, each matching 5 bases. Per the germline V gene, CDR1 is ENHRY and CDR2 is SYGVKD. CDR3 size: 13 residues. V was pared by 8 bases and J by 1 base, with 10 bases between. This CDR3 is CAIRGVGTDTQYF. Here the CDR3 DNA reads TGTGCCATCCGGGGCGTGGGCACAGATACGCAGTATTTT.